Listed here are 28 T cell receptor beta chains from one sample, sequenced in a study of cytomegalovirus exposure and HLA in healthy donors. PCR amplification relied on 60 Vbeta primers (plus 13 Jbeta primers). Produced via immunoSEQ multiplex PCR; TCRdb's table is partial and in-frame only. The sample shows over 85,000 clones, 7.5% to 8.5% of them seen only once. Material for sequencing was PBMCs. These receptor sequences come from a man in his fifties in good health and CMV-seronegative.

V gene TRBV7-2 combines with J gene TRBJ1-3; D is undetermined. Germline V lookup: CDR1 SGHTA, CDR2 FQGNSA. The V and J ends lost 1 base and 0 bases respectively, with 7 bases between them. CDR3 length equals 15 residues. Here the CDR3 reads CASSLDLSSGNTIYF. The CDR3, as DNA: TGTGCCAGCAGCTTAGATCTTAGCTCTGGAAACACCATATATTTT.

The chain carries TRBV5-6 and TRBJ2-1; the match to TRBD2 covers 7 bases. J gave up 9 bases and V 5 bases, and 5 bases lay outside the gene matches. Germline-derived CDR1 and CDR2 are SGHDT and YYEEEE. There are 12 residues in the CDR3. The DNA of the CDR3 is TGTGCCAGCAGGGAGAGCGGGATTGAGCAGTTCTTC. Translation gives CASRESGIEQFF.

In its sample, this clone was seen a few times. The chain is built from TRBV9 and TRBJ2-2; 7 bases are shared with TRBD2. The CDR3 runs to 16 residues. CDR1 SGDLS and CDR2 YYNGEE come from the germline V gene. Losses at the gene ends were 8 bases for V and 5 bases for J; bases not matched to a gene: 15. CDR3 in amino acids: CASSAGVSSGTGELFF. The CDR3 DNA reads TGTGCCAGTAGTGCGGGAGTAAGCAGTGGAACCGGGGAGCTGTTTTTT.

CDR3 bases: TGTGCCAGCAGGAGCTCCTACAATGAGCAGTTCTTC. Protein: CASRSSYNEQFF. The V and J genes are TRBV28 and TRBJ2-1; no reliable D call. Germline CDR1 is MDHEN and CDR2 is SYDVKM. Trimming pared 6 bases from V and 0 bases from J, leaving 3 bases between. This CDR3 has 12 residues.

The rearrangement uses TRBV6-6 and TRBJ2-7; 12 bases are a match to TRBD2. This CDR3 spans 16 amino acids. V lost 8 bases and J lost 3; bases outside the gene matches: 11. Germline CDR1 is MNHNY and CDR2 is SVGAGI (reference sequence). The DNA for the CDR3 is TGTGCCAGCCGACGACTAGCGGGAGAGGTGGGCTACGAGCAGTACTTC. Translated: CASRRLAGEVGYEQYF.

This clone was counted only a few times. The J gene is TRBJ1-1, the V gene TRBV7-3, with D possibly matching TRBD1 (5 bases). The germline V gene has CDR1 SGHTA and CDR2 FQGTGA. V was clipped by 6 bases and J by 6 bases, with 14 bases between them. The CDR3 runs 13 residues. DNA of the CDR3: TGTGCCAGCAGTAGAGGCAGGGAATCTGAAGCTTTCTTT. Amino acids: CASSRGRESEAFF.

This clone has only a few counts. The V gene is TRBV6-5, the J gene TRBJ1-4; D is possibly TRBD1 (6 bases). This CDR3 region has 15 residues. The ends were cut back, 4 bases at V and 6 bases at J, with 15 bases in the middle. Germline loops: CDR1 MNHEY, CDR2 SVGAGI. CDR3 loop: CASSSNRGGDEKLFF. The CDR3 DNA sequence: TGTGCCAGCAGTTCCAACAGAGGGGGTGATGAAAAACTGTTTTTT.

On this clone: The same CDR3 arises from other DNA sequences in this sample as well. The rearrangement joins TRBV7-9 to TRBJ1-5; TRBD1 agrees at 7 bases. V was pared by 5 bases and J by 5 bases, with 3 bases of the junction left unmatched. Germline CDR1 SEHNR, CDR2 FQNEAQ (reference sequence). The CDR3 has 13 amino acids. The CDR3 DNA is TGTGCCAGCAGCCTTGGACAGGATCAGCCCCAGCATTTT. Amino acids: CASSLGQDQPQHF.

This clone came up a few times. The rearrangement uses TRBV6-8 and TRBJ2-7; D gene ambiguous. Looked up from germline, CDR1 is MNHGY and CDR2 is SAAAGT. V was pared by 10 bases and J by 6 bases, with 16 bases between. This CDR3 has 12 amino acids. The CDR3 here is CATTVKRFEQYF. The CDR3 DNA sequence: TGTGCCACCACAGTTAAACGGTTCGAGCAGTACTTC.

The table lists this clone with a few counts. V and J are TRBV25-1 and TRBJ2-5; 10 bases fit TRBD2. The J call may be incorrect, as the DNA end agrees better with TRBJ2-7. The CDR3 is 14 amino acids. In germline, CDR1 is MGHDK, CDR2 SYGVNS. CDR3 bases: TGTGCCAGCAGTGCGCTAGCGGGGGTCCACGAGCAGTACTTC. It yields the protein CASSALAGVHEQYF.

This clone came up a few times. The chain recombines TRBV2 with TRBJ2-2; a weak D match, TRBD2 (6 bases). V was cut by 6 bases and J by 4 bases, with 12 bases left in between. From germline, CDR1 is SNHLY and CDR2 FYNNEI. This CDR3 contains 14 residues. The DNA for the CDR3 is TGTGCCAGCAGCCCAAGGGGACTCACCGGGGAGCTGTTTTTT. It translates to CASSPRGLTGELFF.

In its sample, this clone was seen a few times. This chain links TRBV4-2 with TRBJ2-7, with 16 bases matching TRBD2. This CDR3 has 17 residues. The V gene end was trimmed by 4 bases and the J gene end by 2 bases; junction bases not matched to a gene: 5. Germline V lookup: CDR1 LGHNA, CDR2 YNFKEQ. Here the CDR3 reads CASSPGTSGRAAYEQYF. The CDR3 coding sequence is TGTGCCAGCAGCCCCGGGACTAGCGGGAGGGCCGCCTACGAGCAGTACTTC.

The gene calls are TRBV7-2 and TRBJ2-1; TRBD2 might be the D (6 bases). CDR1 is SGHTA and CDR2 is FQGNSA in the germline V gene. With 5 bases removed from V and 7 bases from J, the gap between germline ends came to 24 bases. The CDR3 has 17 residues. CDR3 DNA: TGTGCCAGCAGCCCGGGGACTTCGGGATTTGTTTGGAATGAGCAGTTCTTC. Translating it yields CASSPGTSGFVWNEQFF.

The chain combines TRBV5-1 with TRBJ2-3; D is possibly TRBD2 (5 bases). Germline CDR1 and CDR2: SGHRS and YFSETQ. The CDR3 has 15 residues. The V end was cut by 4 bases, the J end by 1 base, with 13 bases between. Written as DNA, the CDR3 is TGCGCCAGCAGCCCGGGCCGAGGGCGCACAGATACGCAGTATTTT. It specifies CASSPGRGRTDTQYF.

This chain links TRBV30 with TRBJ1-3, with D unclear. Germline V gene sequence: CDR1 GTSNPN, CDR2 SVGIG (reference sequence). The CDR3 is 14 amino acids. CDR3 region: CAAAGERYGNTIYF. For the CDR3, the DNA is TGTGCGGCCGCCGGGGAACGTTATGGAAACACCATATATTTT.

This clone was observed a handful of times. Other DNA sequences in this specimen translate into the identical CDR3. The chain combines TRBV6-5 with TRBJ1-5; D not certain. The CDR3 loop spans 15 amino acids. Trimming shortened V by 0 bases and J by 2 bases, and 8 bases separated the two germline ends. Per germline, CDR1 MNHEY and CDR2 SVGAGI. The CDR3 sequence: CASSYSSQGNQPQHF. The CDR3 DNA follows: TGTGCCAGCAGTTACTCGAGCCAAGGCAATCAGCCCCAGCATTTT.

This rearrangement joins TRBV4-3 to TRBJ2-3; possible D gene TRBD2, 6 bases. CDR3 length: 15 amino acids. Germline CDR1 is LGHNA and CDR2 is YSLEER. Trimming took off 0 bases at V and 6 bases at J, with 13 bases between the two ends. The CDR3 sequence is CASSQDREVGDTQYF. CDR3 nucleotides: TGCGCCAGCAGCCAAGATAGGGAGGTGGGGGATACGCAGTATTTT.

This clone has more than one count but fewer than ten. The gene calls are TRBV29-1 and TRBJ1-4; 8 bases agree with TRBD1. Germline assignment: CDR1 SQVTM and CDR2 ANQGSEA. V lost 7 bases and J lost 8; bases outside the gene matches: 6. There are 12 residues in the CDR3. The CDR3 spells CSASTGDEKLFF. The CDR3 nucleotides read TGCAGCGCCTCGACAGGGGACGAAAAACTGTTTTTT.

This clone occurred a few times. The J gene is TRBJ2-6, the V gene TRBV19, with TRBD2 as a possible D gene (6 bases). Trimming cost V 3 bases and J 1 base, with 7 bases left between them. The length of the CDR3 is 15 residues. The germline V gene encodes CDR1 LNHDA and CDR2 SQIVND (reference sequence). The DNA for the CDR3 is TGTGCCAGTAGTATGGAGGGGTCTGGGGCCAACGTCCTGACTTTC. Translating it yields CASSMEGSGANVLTF.

Only a few counts were recorded for this clone. The chain links TRBV6-4 to TRBJ2-1, with 13 bases aligning to TRBD2. This CDR3 has 16 residues. V was pared by 5 bases and J by 2 bases, with 3 bases of the junction left unmatched. Germline V gives CDR1 MRHNA, CDR2 SNTAGT. DNA of the CDR3: TGTGCCAGCAGTAGGACTAGCGGGGGTACCTACAATGAGCAGTTCTTC. It specifies CASSRTSGGTYNEQFF.

The chain carries TRBV2 and TRBJ2-1; 8 bases fit TRBD1. Germline V gene lookup returns CDR1 SNHLY and CDR2 FYNNEI. CDR3 size: 11 residues. Trimming cost V 6 bases and J 10 bases; bases outside gene matches: 2. CDR3 DNA: TGTGCCAGCAGCCGGGACAGGGAGCAGTTCTTC. Protein: CASSRDREQFF. Using reference TRBV2 and TRBJ2-1 for the parts outside the CDR3, the full variable domain is EPEVTQTPSHQVTQMGQEVILRCVPISNHLYFYWYRQILGQKVEFLVSFYNNEISEKSEIFDDQFSVERPDGSNFTLKIRSTKLEDSAMYFCASSRDREQFFGPGTRLTVL.

The chain couples TRBV9 to TRBJ2-1; weak D call: TRBD2 (6 bases). The CDR3 contains 16 residues. CDR1 is SGDLS and CDR2 is YYNGEE in the germline V gene. V shed 0 bases and J shed 7 bases, with 17 bases lying between them. CDR3 in amino acids: CASSVADQPGVNEQFF. The CDR3 region has the DNA TGTGCCAGCAGCGTAGCAGATCAGCCGGGGGTTAATGAGCAGTTCTTC. Drawing the rest from reference TRBV9 and TRBJ2-1, the complete variable domain is DSGVTQTPKHLITATGQRVTLRCSPRSGDLSVYWYQQSLDQGLQFLIQYYNGEERAKGNILERFSAQQFPDLHSELNLSSLELGDSALYFCASSVADQPGVNEQFFGPGTRLTVL.

The chain joins TRBV28 to TRBJ1-5; TRBD1 aligns across 8 bases. The CDR3 runs 15 residues. The V gene's germline CDR1 is MDHEN and CDR2 SYDVKM. V was clipped by 3 bases and J by 5 bases; unmatched bases: 6. CDR3: CASSFGQGWDQPQHF. The DNA of the CDR3 is TGTGCCAGCAGTTTTGGACAGGGATGGGATCAGCCCCAGCATTTT. Supplemented by reference TRBV28 and TRBJ1-5, the full variable domain reads DVKVTQSSRYLVKRTGEKVFLECVQDMDHENMFWYRQDPGLGLRLIYFSYDVKMKEKGDIPEGYSVSREKKERFSLILESASTNQTSMYLCASSFGQGWDQPQHFGDGTRLSIL.

This clone came up a few times. The CDR3 DNA reads as TGTGCCATCAGTGGCGAGAGCACAGATACGCAGTATTTT. It is translated as CAISGESTDTQYF. The J gene is TRBJ2-3, the V gene TRBV10-3, with D unclear. V shed 4 bases and J shed 0 bases, with 5 bases lying between them. This CDR3 spans 13 amino acids. Germline CDR1 reads ENHRY; CDR2 reads SYGVKD.

This clone was seen only a few times. The CDR3 is CASRQPGAVTDTQYF. In nucleotides, the CDR3 is TGTGCCAGCAGACAACCGGGAGCCGTCACAGATACGCAGTATTTT. The V and J genes are TRBV27 and TRBJ2-3; D is perhaps TRBD2 (6 bases). CDR1 is MNHEY and CDR2 is SMNVEV in the germline V gene (reference sequence). V was clipped by 6 bases and J by 2 bases, with 15 bases between them. CDR3 length: 15 amino acids.

This chain links TRBV28 with TRBJ2-6; no clear D gene. Germline CDR1 reads MDHEN; CDR2 reads SYDVKM. V shed 6 bases and J shed 0 bases, with 9 bases lying between them. CDR3 length: 15 residues. The chain's CDR3 is CASSREISGANVLTF. CDR3 in DNA: TGTGCCAGCAGCCGAGAGATCTCTGGGGCCAACGTCCTGACTTTC.

The chain links TRBV29-1 to TRBJ2-1, with D perhaps TRBD2 (6 bases). This CDR3 has 14 residues. V was trimmed by 4 bases and J by 2 bases, leaving 12 bases between them. The germline V gene has CDR1 SQVTM and CDR2 ANQGSEA. The CDR3 sequence: CSVVSGLTYNEQFF. The CDR3 region has the DNA TGCAGCGTTGTATCGGGACTTACCTACAATGAGCAGTTCTTC.

The chain is built from TRBV10-3 and TRBJ2-1, with TRBD2 matching over 11 bases. Germline V gene data show CDR1 as ENHRY and CDR2 as SYGVKD. The CDR3 spans 18 residues. V dropped 2 bases and J dropped 5; count of bases not matched to a gene: 11. The chain's CDR3 is CAISEQPTGTSGNNEQFF. For the CDR3, the DNA is TGTGCCATCAGTGAGCAACCCACCGGGACTAGCGGAAACAATGAGCAGTTCTTC.